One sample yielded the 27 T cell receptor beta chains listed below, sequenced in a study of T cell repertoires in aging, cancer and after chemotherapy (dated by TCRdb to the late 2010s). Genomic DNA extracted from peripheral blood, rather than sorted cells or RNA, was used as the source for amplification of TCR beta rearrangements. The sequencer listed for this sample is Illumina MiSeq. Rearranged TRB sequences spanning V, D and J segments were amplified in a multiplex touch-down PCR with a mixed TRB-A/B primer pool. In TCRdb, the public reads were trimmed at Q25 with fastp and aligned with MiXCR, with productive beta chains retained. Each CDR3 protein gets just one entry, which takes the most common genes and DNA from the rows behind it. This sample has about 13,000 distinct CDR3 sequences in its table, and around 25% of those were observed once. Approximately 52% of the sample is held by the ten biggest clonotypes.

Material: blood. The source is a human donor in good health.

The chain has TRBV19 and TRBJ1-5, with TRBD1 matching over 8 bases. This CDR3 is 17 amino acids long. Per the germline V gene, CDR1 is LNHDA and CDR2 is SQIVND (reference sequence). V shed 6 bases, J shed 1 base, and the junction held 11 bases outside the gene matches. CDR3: CASRHTGGILSNQPQHF. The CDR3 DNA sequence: TGTGCCAGTAGACATACAGGGGGGATTTTAAGCAATCAGCCCCAGCATTTT.

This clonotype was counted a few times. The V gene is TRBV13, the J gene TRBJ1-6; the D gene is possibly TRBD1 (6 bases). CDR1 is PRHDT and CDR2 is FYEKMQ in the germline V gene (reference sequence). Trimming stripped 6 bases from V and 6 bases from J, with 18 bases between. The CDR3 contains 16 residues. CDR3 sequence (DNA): TGTGCCAGCAGGCTTAGGGGGGGCGCGCGTAATTCACCCCTCCACTTT. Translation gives CASRLRGGARNSPLHF.

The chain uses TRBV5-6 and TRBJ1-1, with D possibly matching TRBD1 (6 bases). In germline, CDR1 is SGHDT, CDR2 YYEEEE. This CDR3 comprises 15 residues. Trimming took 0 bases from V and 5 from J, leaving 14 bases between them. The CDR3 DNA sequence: TGTGCCAGCAGCTTGGCCAAACAGGGTCATACTGAAGCTTTCTTT. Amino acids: CASSLAKQGHTEAFF. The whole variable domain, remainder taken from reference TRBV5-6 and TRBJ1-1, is DAGVTQSPTHLIKTRGQQVTLRCSPKSGHDTVSWYQQALGQGPQFIFQYYEEEERQRGNFPDRFSGHQFPNYSSELNVNALLLGDSALYLCASSLAKQGHTEAFFGQGTRLTVV.

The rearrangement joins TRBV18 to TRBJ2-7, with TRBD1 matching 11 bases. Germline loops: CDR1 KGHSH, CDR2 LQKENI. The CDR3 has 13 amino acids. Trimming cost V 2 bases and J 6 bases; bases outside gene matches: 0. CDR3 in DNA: TGTGCCAGCTCACCAGGGACAGGGGGCGAGCAGTACTTC. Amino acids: CASSPGTGGEQYF.

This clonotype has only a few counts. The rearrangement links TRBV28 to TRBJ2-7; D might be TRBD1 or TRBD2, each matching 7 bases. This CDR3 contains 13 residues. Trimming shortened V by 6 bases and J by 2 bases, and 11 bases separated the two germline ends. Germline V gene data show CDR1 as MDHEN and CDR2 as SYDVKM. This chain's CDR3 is CASSQGGTYEQYF. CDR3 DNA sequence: TGTGCCAGCAGCCAGGGGGGGACCTACGAGCAGTACTTC.

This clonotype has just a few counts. The CDR3 bases are TGTGCCAGCAGCTTAGCCTTGGACAGGTTTCCCTACGAGCAGTACTTC. Residues: CASSLALDRFPYEQYF. The rearrangement uses TRBV7-3 and TRBJ2-7; TRBD1 matches 7 bases. Germline CDR1 is SGHTA and CDR2 is FQGTGA. Germline trimming cut 2 bases from V and 2 bases from J; bases unmatched to any gene: 9. CDR3 length equals 16 residues.

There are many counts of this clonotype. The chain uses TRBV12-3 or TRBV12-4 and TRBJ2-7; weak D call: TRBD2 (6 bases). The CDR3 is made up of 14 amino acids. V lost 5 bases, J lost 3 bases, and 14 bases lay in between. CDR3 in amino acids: CASSPKRGIYEQYF. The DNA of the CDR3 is TGTGCCAGCAGTCCAAAACGGGGGATCTACGAGCAGTACTTC.

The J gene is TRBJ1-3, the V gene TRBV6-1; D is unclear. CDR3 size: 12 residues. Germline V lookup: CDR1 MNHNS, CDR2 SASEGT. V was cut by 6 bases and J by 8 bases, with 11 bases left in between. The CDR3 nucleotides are TGTGCCAGCAGCCTAAAACTTGACACCATATATTTT. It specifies CASSLKLDTIYF.

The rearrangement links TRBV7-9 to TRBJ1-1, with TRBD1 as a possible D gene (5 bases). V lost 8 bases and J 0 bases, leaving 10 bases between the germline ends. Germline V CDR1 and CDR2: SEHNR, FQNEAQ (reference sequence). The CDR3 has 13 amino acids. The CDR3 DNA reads TGTGCCAGCGGGGCAGAAATGAACACTGAAGCTTTCTTT. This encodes CASGAEMNTEAFF.

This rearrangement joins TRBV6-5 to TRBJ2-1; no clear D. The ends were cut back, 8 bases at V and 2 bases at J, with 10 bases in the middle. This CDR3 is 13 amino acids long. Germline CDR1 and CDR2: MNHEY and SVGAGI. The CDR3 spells CASGRLAYNEQFF. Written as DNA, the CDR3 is TGTGCCAGCGGAAGGCTCGCCTACAATGAGCAGTTCTTC.

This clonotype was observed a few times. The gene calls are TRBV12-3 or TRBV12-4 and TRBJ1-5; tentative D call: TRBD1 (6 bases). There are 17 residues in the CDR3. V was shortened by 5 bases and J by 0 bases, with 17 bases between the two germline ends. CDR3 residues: CASSPRDKFHSNQPQHF. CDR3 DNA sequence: TGTGCCAGCAGTCCCCGGGACAAATTTCATAGCAATCAGCCCCAGCATTTT.

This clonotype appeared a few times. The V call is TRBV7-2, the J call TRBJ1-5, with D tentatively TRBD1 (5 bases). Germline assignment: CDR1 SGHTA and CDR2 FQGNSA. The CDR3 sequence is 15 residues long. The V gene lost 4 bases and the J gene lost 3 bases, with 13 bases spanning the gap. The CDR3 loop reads CASSSVAGDNQPQHF. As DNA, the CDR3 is TGTGCCAGCAGCTCTGTCGCGGGGGACAATCAGCCCCAGCATTTT.

CDR3 bases: TGCAGCGTTCTTAACCTGACAGGGACGAACTACACCTTC. It is translated as CSVLNLTGTNYTF. The chain couples TRBV29-1 to TRBJ1-2, with TRBD1 identical over 7 bases. This CDR3 has 13 residues. The germline CDR1 and CDR2 sequences are SQVTM and ANQGSEA. After removal of 5 bases from V and 10 bases from J, the junction contained 13 bases not matched to a gene.

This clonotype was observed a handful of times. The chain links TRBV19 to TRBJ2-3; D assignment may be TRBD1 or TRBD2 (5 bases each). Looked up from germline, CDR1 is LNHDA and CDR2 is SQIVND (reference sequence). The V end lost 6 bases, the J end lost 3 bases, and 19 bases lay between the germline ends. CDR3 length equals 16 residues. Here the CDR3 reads CASRPGPPFGTDTQYF. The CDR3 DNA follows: TGTGCCAGTAGACCGGGACCCCCTTTTGGTACAGATACGCAGTATTTT.

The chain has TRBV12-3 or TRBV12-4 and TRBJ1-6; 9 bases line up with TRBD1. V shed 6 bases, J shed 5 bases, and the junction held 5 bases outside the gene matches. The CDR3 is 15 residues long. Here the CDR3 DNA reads TGTGCCAGCAGAGGGACAGGGCCCCATAATTCACCCCTCCACTTT. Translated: CASRGTGPHNSPLHF.

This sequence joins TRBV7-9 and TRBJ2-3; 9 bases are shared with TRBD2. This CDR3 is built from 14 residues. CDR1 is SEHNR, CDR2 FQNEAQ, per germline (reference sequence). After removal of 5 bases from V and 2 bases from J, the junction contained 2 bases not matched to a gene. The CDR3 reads CASSRLAVTDTQYF. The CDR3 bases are TGTGCCAGCAGCCGACTAGCGGTCACAGATACGCAGTATTTT.

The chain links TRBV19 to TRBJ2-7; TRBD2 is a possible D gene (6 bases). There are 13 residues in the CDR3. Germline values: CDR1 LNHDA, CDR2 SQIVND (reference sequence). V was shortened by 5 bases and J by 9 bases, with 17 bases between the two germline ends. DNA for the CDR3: TGTGCCAGTAGTGATACCGGGGGAGGTCGGCAGTACTTC. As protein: CASSDTGGGRQYF.

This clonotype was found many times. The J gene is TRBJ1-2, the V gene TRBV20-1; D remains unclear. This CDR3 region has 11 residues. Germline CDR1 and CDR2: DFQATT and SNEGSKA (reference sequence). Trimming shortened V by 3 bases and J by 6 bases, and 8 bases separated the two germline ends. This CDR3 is CSARGYNGYTF. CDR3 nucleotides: TGCAGTGCTAGGGGGTATAATGGCTACACCTTC.

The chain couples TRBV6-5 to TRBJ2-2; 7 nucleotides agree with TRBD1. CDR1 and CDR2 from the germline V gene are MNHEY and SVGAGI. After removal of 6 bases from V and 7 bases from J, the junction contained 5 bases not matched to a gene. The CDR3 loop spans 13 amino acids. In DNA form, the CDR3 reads TGTGCCAGCAGGGTAACAGGGGTCGGGGAGCTGTTTTTT. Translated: CASRVTGVGELFF.

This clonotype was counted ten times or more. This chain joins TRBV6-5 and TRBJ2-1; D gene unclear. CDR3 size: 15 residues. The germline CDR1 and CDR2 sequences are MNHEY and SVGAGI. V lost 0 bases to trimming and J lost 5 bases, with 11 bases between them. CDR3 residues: CASSYSIQGNNEQFF. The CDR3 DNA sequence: TGTGCCAGCAGTTACTCGATTCAAGGGAACAATGAGCAGTTCTTC.

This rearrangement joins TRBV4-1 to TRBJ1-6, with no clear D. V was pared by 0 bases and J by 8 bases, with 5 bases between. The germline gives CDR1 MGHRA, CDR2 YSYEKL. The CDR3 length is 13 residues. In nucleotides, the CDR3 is TGCGCCAGCAGCCAAGATAAGGATTCACCCCTCCACTTT. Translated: CASSQDKDSPLHF.

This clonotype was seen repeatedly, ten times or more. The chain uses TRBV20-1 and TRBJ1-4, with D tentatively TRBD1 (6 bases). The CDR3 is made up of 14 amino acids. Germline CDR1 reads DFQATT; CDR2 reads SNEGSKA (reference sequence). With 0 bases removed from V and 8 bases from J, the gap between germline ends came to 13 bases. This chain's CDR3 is CSARDLRGGEKLFF. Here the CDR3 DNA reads TGCAGTGCTAGAGATCTCAGGGGAGGAGAAAAACTGTTTTTT.

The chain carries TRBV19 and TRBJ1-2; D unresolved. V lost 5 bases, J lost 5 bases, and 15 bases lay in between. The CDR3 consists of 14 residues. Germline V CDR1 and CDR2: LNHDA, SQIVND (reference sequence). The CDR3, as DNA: TGTGCCAGTAGTTCCCGTCCGGGAATTTATGGCTACACCTTC. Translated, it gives CASSSRPGIYGYTF.

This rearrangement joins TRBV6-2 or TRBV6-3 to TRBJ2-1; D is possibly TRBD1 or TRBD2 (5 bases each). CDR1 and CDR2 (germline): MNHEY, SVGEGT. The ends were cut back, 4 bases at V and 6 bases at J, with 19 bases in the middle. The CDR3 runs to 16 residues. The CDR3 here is CASSLLRGEAGNEQFF. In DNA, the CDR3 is TGTGCCAGCAGTTTACTAAGGGGAGAGGCTGGCAATGAGCAGTTCTTC.

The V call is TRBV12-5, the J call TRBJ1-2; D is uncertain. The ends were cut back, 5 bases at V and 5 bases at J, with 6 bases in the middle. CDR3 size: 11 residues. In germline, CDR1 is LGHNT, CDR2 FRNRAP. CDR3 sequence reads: CASGTDYGYTF. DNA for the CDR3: TGTGCTAGTGGTACGGATTATGGCTACACCTTC.

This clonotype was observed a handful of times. Here the CDR3 DNA reads TGTGCCACCAGCCTGCGGGGCACACGAAACACAGATACGCAGTATTTT. Translated, it gives CATSLRGTRNTDTQYF. The chain carries TRBV15 and TRBJ2-3, with TRBD2 as a possible D gene (6 bases). The CDR3 length is 16 residues. V lost 5 bases to trimming and J lost 2 bases, with 17 bases between them. CDR1 and CDR2 (germline): LNHNV, YYDKDF (reference sequence).

The CDR3 loop is CASSPRGHGDTEAFF. CDR3 nucleotide sequence: TGTGCCAGCAGCCCCCGGGGACATGGGGACACTGAAGCTTTCTTT. This sequence joins TRBV7-9 and TRBJ1-1, with a weak D call TRBD1 (6 bases). The CDR3 has 15 residues. Germline V CDR1 and CDR2: SEHNR, FQNEAQ (reference sequence). V shed 5 bases and J shed 3 bases, with 16 bases lying between them. The complete variable domain, with remaining parts taken from reference TRBV7-9 and TRBJ1-1, reads DTGVSQNPRHKITKRGQNVTFRCDPISEHNRLYWYRQTLGQGPEFLTYFQNEAQLEKSRLLSDRFSAERPKGSFSTLEIQRTEQGDSAMYLCASSPRGHGDTEAFFGQGTRLTVV.